The 7 T cell receptor beta chains below were found in one sample sequenced in a study of blood T cell repertoires in COVID-19. Here immunoSEQ multiplex PCR was the method, and the copy in TCRdb shows in-frame clones only, minus some. The table includes about 220,000 clones, roughly four fifths detected once. Sequencing was performed on PBMCs or T cells enriched from blood (not recorded which). All receptors derive from a woman aged 50 to 60 who had been exposed to COVID-19.

This chain connects TRBV28 to TRBJ1-5, with D unclear. CDR3 length: 12 residues. V was pared by 6 bases and J by 6 bases, with 9 bases between. Germline CDR1 is MDHEN and CDR2 is SYDVKM. CDR3 protein: CASSLLLQPQHF. The CDR3 DNA reads as TGTGCCAGCAGCCTACTACTTCAGCCCCAGCATTTT.

The rearrangement joins TRBV5-4 to TRBJ1-1; no clear D. The CDR3 sequence is 15 residues long. Between the trimmed V and J ends, which lost 1 base and 5 bases, there was a span of 15 bases. Germline CDR1 SGHNT, CDR2 YYREEE (reference sequence). CDR3 amino acids: CASSLSGLSGTEAFF. The CDR3 DNA sequence: TGTGCCAGCAGCTTGTCTGGCCTATCCGGGACTGAAGCTTTCTTT.

This CDR3 is CASSPGQGGAGYGYTF. Here the CDR3 DNA reads TGTGCCAGCAGTCCGGGACAGGGCGGTGCCGGGTATGGCTACACCTTC. The V and J genes are TRBV6-6 and TRBJ1-2; 9 bases agree with TRBD1. Trimming took 5 bases from V and 5 from J; bases not matched to a gene: 12. CDR3 length: 16 residues. In germline, CDR1 is MNHNY, CDR2 SVGAGI (reference sequence).

The chain combines TRBV19 with TRBJ2-7; possible D gene TRBD2, 7 bases. The germline V and J ends were trimmed by 3 bases and 4 bases, with 16 bases remaining between them. CDR1 and CDR2 from the germline V gene are LNHDA and SQIVND (reference sequence). CDR3 length equals 15 residues. For the CDR3, the DNA is TGTGCCAGTAGTATTAAGGGGGGGCGCGATTACGAGCAGTACTTC. As protein: CASSIKGGRDYEQYF.

The rearrangement links TRBV25-1 to TRBJ2-3, with a weak D call TRBD1 (6 bases). The V gene lost 6 bases and the J gene lost 4 bases, with 17 bases spanning the gap. The length of the CDR3 is 15 residues. The V gene's germline CDR1 is MGHDK and CDR2 SYGVNS. The CDR3 protein is CASSPDRNDPDTQYF. CDR3 sequence (DNA): TGTGCCAGCAGCCCTGACAGGAATGATCCAGATACGCAGTATTTT. Based on the CDR3 plus reference TRBV25-1 and TRBJ2-3, the full variable domain is EADIYQTPRYLVIGTGKKITLECSQTMGHDKMYWYQQDPGMELHLIHYSYGVNSTEKGDLSSESTVSRIRTEHFPLTLESARPSHTSQYLCASSPDRNDPDTQYFGPGTRLTVL.

A single count supports this clone. The genes are TRBV7-2 and TRBJ1-5, with 9 positions matching TRBD1. The CDR3 has 17 amino acids. The germline CDR1 and CDR2 sequences are SGHTA and FQGNSA. With 1 base clipped from V and 2 bases from J, the junction kept 6 bases outside the gene matches. The CDR3 region is CASSLGYRTGGNQPQHF. The CDR3 DNA reads as TGTGCCAGCAGCTTAGGTTACAGGACAGGGGGCAATCAGCCCCAGCATTTT.

This chain uses TRBV19 with TRBJ1-5, with unresolved D. Trimming took off 0 bases at V and 9 bases at J, with 12 bases between the two ends. The CDR3 has 14 amino acids. Germline V CDR1 and CDR2: LNHDA, SQIVND (reference sequence). The CDR3 sequence: CASSIDRTTGPQHF. CDR3 in DNA: TGTGCCAGTAGTATAGATCGGACTACGGGGCCCCAGCATTTT.